This T cell receptor (beta chain) is from a study of OX40 agonist ivuxolimab in advanced cancers. Study context: The patients got ivuxolimab, which is an agonistic anti-OX40 (CD134) antibody.

This CDR3 is built from 12 residues. The V end lost 3 bases, the J end lost 8 bases, and 10 bases lay between the germline ends. Germline V gene data show CDR1 as SGHAT and CDR2 as FQNNGV. TCRdb's table, derived via immunoSEQ multiplex PCR, lists solely in-frame clones and lacks some. The data hold about 64,000 clones, with around 80% observed a single time. Study-wide points: Clonal expansion from baseline to week 6 occurred in both CD4+ and CD8+ T cells.

About this clone itself: Its target is unknown.

The sequencing used CD4+ or CD8+ T cells sorted from blood, collected in a trial of the OX40 agonist ivuxolimab. This chain uses TRBV11-2 with TRBJ1-2; D is uncertain. The receptor's source is an adult with an advanced solid tumor such as melanoma, head and neck, liver or kidney cancer. The CDR3 loop is CASSLEGYGYTF. CDR3 coding DNA: TGTGCCAGCAGCTTGGAGGGCTACGGCTACACCTTC. The entire variable domain, with the rest obtained from reference TRBV11-2 and TRBJ1-2, is as follows: EAGVAQSPRYKIIEKRQSVAFWCNPISGHATLYWYQQILGQGPKLLIQFQNNGVVDDSQLPKDRFSAERLKGVDSTLKIQPAKLEDSAVYLCASSLEGYGYTFGSGTRLTVV.